Listed below are T cell receptor beta chains from one sample, sequenced in a study of T cells in Graves' hyperthyroidism and ophthalmopathy. TCRdb passed the multiplex PCR reads through MiXCR, listing each CDR3 protein once. The sample carries about half a million distinct CDR3 sequences, 15% to 20% recorded once. Sequencing was carried out using blood. The receptors here all came from a man aged 35 to 55 with Graves' ophthalmopathy. Both conserved end residues are part of each CDR3. Each record gives: V gene, J gene, clone size, CDR3 protein. The listing skips clone size in some rows; elsewhere it reads once, few, many or a size class.

TRBV7-7	TRBJ2-5	many	CASSLAGGSQETQYF
TRBV7-9	TRBJ2-7	few	CASSPLPADLYEQYF
TRBV9	TRBJ2-1	-	CASSYTVSGGQDEQFF
TRBV28	TRBJ1-2	many	CASSSPGRTYGYTF
TRBV6-1	TRBJ2-2	few	CASRIGTSVNTGELFF
TRBV5-8	TRBJ2-3	-	CASSLVVIDTDTQYF
TRBV5-4	TRBJ2-7	few	CASSPAGTRVRDEQYF
TRBV6-2/TRBV6-3	TRBJ2-5	few	CASSYPPGRLASQETQYF
TRBV6-1	TRBJ2-7	many	CASKRRDEQYF
TRBV2	TRBJ2-6	-	CASSERASAGANVLTF
TRBV9	TRBJ2-1	-	CASSVEEDYTYNEQFF
TRBV29-1	TRBJ2-7	-	CSVEDRGTDEQYF
TRBV18	TRBJ2-5	few	CASSPSSVWKETQYF
TRBV28	TRBJ2-3	many	CASSLYPPIGLSTDTQYF
TRBV7-9	TRBJ2-5	many	CAGGLAVPQETQYF
TRBV30	TRBJ1-2	few	CAWIRDRGRDGYTF
TRBV28	TRBJ2-1	few	CASSFRGGRYNEQFF
TRBV3-1	TRBJ2-7	many	CASSSTSATLSYEQYF
TRBV6-5	TRBJ2-7	-	CASSYPGGEQYF
TRBV30	TRBJ2-7	-	CAWTPSGSLSYEQYF
TRBV28	TRBJ1-1	many	CASSFQGYIEAFF
TRBV12-3/TRBV12-4	TRBJ2-7	-	CASSLQGRVEQYF
TRBV10-3	TRBJ2-3	few	CAISELAGVTDTQYF
TRBV29-1	TRBJ1-1	many	CSVEGGTTAEAFF
TRBV20-1	TRBJ1-4	-	CSARGGAASIGLFF
TRBV30	TRBJ2-7	many	CAWSVTSGSEQYF
TRBV9	TRBJ2-7	-	CASSVGGTALYEQYF
TRBV30	TRBJ1-3	-	CAWRGVFSGNTIYF
TRBV6-1	TRBJ2-7	many	CASSSGSLPPYEQYF
TRBV6-2/TRBV6-3	TRBJ2-5	many	CASSPRAEGVQETQYF
TRBV28	TRBJ2-3	-	CASTRTGGDTQYF
TRBV6-1	TRBJ1-1	-	CASSQRGRDTEAFF
TRBV28	TRBJ2-3	-	CASSPRPGHTDTQYF
TRBV12-3/TRBV12-4	TRBJ1-2	many	CASSPDRYYGYTF
TRBV3-1	TRBJ1-2	few	CASSVGQSNYGYTF
TRBV6-5	TRBJ1-1	-	CASSSYRGTEAFF
TRBV4-1	TRBJ2-7	-	CASSQEVLATYEQYF
TRBV28	TRBJ1-2	many	CASSLNPNYGYTF
TRBV9	TRBJ2-3	-	CASSTTGVDAQYF
TRBV7-8	TRBJ2-7	few	CASSSTGLLAEQYF
TRBV15	TRBJ2-2	-	CATSPQGSGGELFF
TRBV12-3/TRBV12-4	TRBJ2-1	many	CASTDLFADNEQFF
TRBV12-3/TRBV12-4	TRBJ2-5	many	CASRLAGQETQYF
TRBV18	TRBJ2-7	-	CASSPLGTTSWYEQYF
TRBV9	TRBJ2-1	many	CASSGGTDNEQFF
TRBV12-3/TRBV12-4	TRBJ2-3	-	CASSPQYTQYF
TRBV11-2	TRBJ2-6	-	CAAGGPESGANVLTF